The table lists the clone carrying this T cell receptor (beta chain) with many counts. Building the TCR beta libraries relied on iRepertoire HTBI primers, and CDR3 regions underwent Arm-PCR. MiXCR was run by TCRdb on the multiplex PCR reads, yielding one entry per CDR3 protein. The data contain hundreds of thousands of distinct CDR3 sequences, roughly a sixth of them singletons. This sample is drawn from a study of regulatory T cells in long-lasting Graves disease. Time point in this sample: newly diagnosed GD, antithyroid drugs for less than 3 months. There was RNA extracted from PBMCs, and the TCR library was made from it. The germline V gene encodes CDR1 SGHRS and CDR2 YFSETQ. The CDR3 has 14 amino acids. V gave up 5 bases and J gave up 6 bases, with 15 bases separating them. Separately, the same data were catalogued under a study of T cells in Graves' hyperthyroidism and ophthalmopathy. This second study notes: Carried out on the TCR CDR3, a first-round RT-PCR used the HTBI primer set.

This clonotype was obtained from a man between 18 and 29 years old with Graves disease. The chain links TRBV5-1 to TRBJ2-1; D is possibly TRBD2 (6 bases). Here the sequenced sample was peripheral blood mononuclear cells (PBMCs), taken at new diagnosis, from a patient treated with antithyroid drugs. For the CDR3, the DNA is TGCGCCAGCAGTGAAACGGGAGTTCTCAATGAGCAGTTCTTC. It encodes CASSETGVLNEQFF.